This T cell receptor beta chain was obtained from a study of identical twins. CDR3 size: 15 residues. With 6 bases clipped from V and 4 bases from J, the junction kept 12 bases outside the gene matches. The germline V gene has CDR1 LGHNT and CDR2 FRNRAP. Unique molecular identifiers were present on cDNA, and template switching added a universal primer site. TCRdb re-analysed the 5' RACE reads in MiXCR, keeping a single row per CDR3 protein. The repertoire holds some 630,000 distinct CDR3 sequences, with 7% to 7.5% as singletons. General study findings and limits: Analyses of zero insertions could, in part, be confounded by invariant MAIT and iNKT cells. With abundant cord blood beta clonotypes, insertions were fewer; memory repertoires showed no such pattern.

In this sample, this clonotype turned up a few times. Antigen specificity is unknown. These data are also associated with another study on yellow fever vaccine responses in identical twins.

This chain links TRBV12-5 with TRBJ2-7, with TRBD2 identical over 7 bases. The source is a woman aged 18 to 35 in good health. Material: PBMCs. CDR3 amino acids: CASGRSGVGPYEQYF. The CDR3 region has the DNA TGTGCTAGTGGACGGAGCGGGGTTGGACCTTACGAGCAGTACTTC. Supplemented by reference TRBV12-5 and TRBJ2-7, the full variable domain reads DARVTQTPRHKVTEMGQEVTMRCQPILGHNTVFWYRQTMMQGLELLAYFRNRAPLDDSGMPKDRFSAEMPDATLATLKIQPSEPRDSAVYFCASGRSGVGPYEQYFGPGTRLTVT.